Given below is one T cell receptor (beta chain) in context. Germline V CDR1 and CDR2: MDHEN, SYDVKM. V shed 5 bases and J shed 10 bases, with 18 bases lying between them. There are 14 residues in the CDR3. Only in-frame clones appear in the TCRdb table, and some are missing; sequencing was by immunoSEQ multiplex PCR. There are about 120,000 clones in the sample; roughly nine tenths occur only once, and roughly 40% lies in the top ten. The sample originates from a study of control samples from healthy donors and cancer patients. The V gene is TRBV28, the J gene TRBJ1-5; D remains unclear. Sequences were obtained from blood. The clonotype originates from a man aged 50-59 years in good health. For the CDR3, the DNA is TGTGCCAGCAGTCCCATCCAGAGAAATACCCCCCAGCATTTT. It specifies CASSPIQRNTPQHF.